One and the same sample provided the 25 T cell receptor beta chains below, sequenced in a study of shared clonotypes between healthy human individuals. The data were produced by immunoSEQ multiplex PCR, yet TCRdb's version contains in-frame clones alone and is incomplete. Altogether about 800,000 clones are present, approximately 97% being singletons, with the ten largest covering about 0.25%. Naive CD8 isolation took CD45RO-negative cells positively selected for CCR7 and excluded terminally differentiated effector memory CD45RA+ cells. The sequencing sample was made of naive CD8+ T cells sorted from blood. The receptors derive from a man younger than 40 in good health.

The rearrangement uses TRBV11-2 and TRBJ2-7; TRBD2 matches 7 bases. This CDR3 has 16 amino acids. Germline trimming cut 1 base from V and 7 bases from J; bases unmatched to any gene: 13. Germline CDR1 SGHAT, CDR2 FQNNGV. The CDR3 nucleotides are TGTGCCAGCAGCTTAGGGGGGGGACGCCGGATGGGTGAGCAGTACTTC. Encoded protein: CASSLGGGRRMGEQYF.

Regarding this clone: This specimen includes other DNA sequences encoding the same CDR3. V gene TRBV7-9 combines with J gene TRBJ2-7; possible D gene TRBD2, 5 bases. The germline V and J ends were trimmed by 1 base and 2 bases, with 9 bases remaining between them. Germline assignment: CDR1 SEHNR and CDR2 FQNEAQ (reference sequence). This CDR3 is 14 amino acids long. CDR3 nucleotides: TGTGCCAGCAGCTTAGGGACTTCCGCCTACGAGCAGTACTTC. Translated, it gives CASSLGTSAYEQYF. The whole variable domain, remainder taken from reference TRBV7-9 and TRBJ2-7, is DTGVSQNPRHKITKRGQNVTFRCDPISEHNRLYWYRQTLGQGPEFLTYFQNEAQLEKSRLLSDRFSAERPKGSFSTLEIQRTEQGDSAMYLCASSLGTSAYEQYFGPGTRLTVT.

This chain links TRBV5-1 with TRBJ2-1; 9 bases map to TRBD2. CDR1 is SGHRS, CDR2 YFSETQ, per germline. This CDR3 has 17 residues. The trim removed 4 bases at V and 1 base at J, leaving 9 bases unmatched. The CDR3 region is CASSIRAAGGSYNEQFF. CDR3 in DNA: TGCGCCAGCAGCATAAGAGCAGCGGGAGGATCCTACAATGAGCAGTTCTTC.

V and J are TRBV10-2 and TRBJ1-5; 8 nucleotides line up with TRBD1. Per the germline V gene, CDR1 is WSHSY and CDR2 is SAAADI. The CDR3 extends over 14 amino acids. J lost 5 bases, V lost 6 bases, and 6 bases had no gene match. As DNA, the CDR3 is TGCGCCAGCAGCGCAGGGGGCTGGGATCAGCCCCAGCATTTT. As protein: CASSAGGWDQPQHF.

The genes are TRBV15 and TRBJ1-5; no reliable D call. V dropped 6 bases and J dropped 2 bases, with 11 bases sitting between them. This CDR3 has 14 amino acids. The germline V gene has CDR1 LNHNV and CDR2 YYDKDF (reference sequence). The CDR3 region is CATSSEIGNQPQHF. The CDR3, as DNA: TGTGCCACCAGTAGTGAGATCGGCAATCAGCCCCAGCATTTT.

CDR3 sequence reads: CASSVEETGTEFDEQYF. CDR3 coding DNA: TGTGCCAGCAGCGTAGAGGAAACCGGGACAGAGTTCGACGAGCAGTACTTC. The chain joins TRBV9 to TRBJ2-7; 7 nucleotides line up with TRBD1. CDR3 length: 17 amino acids. Germline CDR1 reads SGDLS; CDR2 reads YYNGEE. J gave up 5 bases and V 0 bases, and 14 bases lay outside the gene matches.

The chain employs TRBV28 and TRBJ2-3, with D uncertain. Germline assignment: CDR1 MDHEN and CDR2 SYDVKM. The V and J ends lost 3 bases and 5 bases respectively, with 6 bases between them. The CDR3 length is 12 residues. The CDR3 loop is CASSFEGDTQYF. The CDR3 nucleotides are TGTGCCAGCAGTTTTGAAGGAGATACGCAGTATTTT.

The chain is built from TRBV27 and TRBJ2-7; D is unresolved. This CDR3 region has 14 residues. The germline gives CDR1 MNHEY, CDR2 SMNVEV (reference sequence). V lost 3 bases, J lost 4 bases, and 13 bases lay in between. The chain's CDR3 is CASSLAGSQYEQYF. The CDR3 region has the DNA TGTGCCAGCAGTTTGGCCGGGTCCCAGTACGAGCAGTACTTC.

The rearrangement uses TRBV29-1 and TRBJ2-7; no firm D call. In germline, CDR1 is SQVTM, CDR2 ANQGSEA. The CDR3 totals 14 residues. Trimming shortened V by 3 bases and J by 0 bases, and 12 bases separated the two germline ends. DNA for the CDR3: TGCAGCGTTGATCTACAGTCAGACTCCTACGAGCAGTACTTC. The encoded protein is CSVDLQSDSYEQYF.

The chain is built from TRBV14 and TRBJ2-7, with TRBD2 as a possible D gene (5 bases). There are 15 residues in the CDR3. V lost 1 base and J lost 3, with 13 bases in between. CDR1 and CDR2 from the germline V gene are SGHDN and FVKESK. In DNA, the CDR3 is TGTGCCAGCAGCCAAGGGGTCGGGGTTAGCTACGAGCAGTACTTC. Its protein product is CASSQGVGVSYEQYF.

The genes are TRBV28 and TRBJ1-2; possibly TRBD1 for D (5 bases). The CDR3 runs to 14 residues. Trimming took 5 bases from V and 5 from J, leaving 15 bases between them. Germline V lookup: CDR1 MDHEN, CDR2 SYDVKM. The CDR3 DNA is TGTGCCAGCAGTACCATAGACAGCGCGTATGGCTACACCTTC. This codes for CASSTIDSAYGYTF.

The gene calls are TRBV6-6 and TRBJ2-7; a weak D match, TRBD2 (5 bases). The CDR3 has 16 amino acids. Looked up from germline, CDR1 is MNHNY and CDR2 is SVGAGI (reference sequence). V was trimmed by 0 bases and J by 0 bases, leaving 12 bases between them. The CDR3 spells CASSYSELAPSYEQYF. The CDR3 bases are TGTGCCAGCAGTTACTCCGAGCTAGCCCCCTCCTACGAGCAGTACTTC.

This clone was observed a single time. The chain has TRBV28 and TRBJ2-7; D gene uncertain. CDR1 MDHEN and CDR2 SYDVKM come from the germline V gene. Trimming stripped 3 bases from V and 4 bases from J, with 7 bases between. This CDR3 has 12 amino acids. CDR3 region: CASSFLEYEQYF. The CDR3 DNA reads as TGTGCCAGCAGTTTCCTTGAATACGAGCAGTACTTC.

On this clone itself: The identical CDR3 is also encoded by other nucleotide sequences in the sample. V and J are TRBV7-9 and TRBJ2-5; D is unresolved. Per the germline V gene, CDR1 is SEHNR and CDR2 is FQNEAQ (reference sequence). Trimming took off 1 base at V and 2 bases at J, with 8 bases between the two ends. The CDR3 covers 14 residues. This CDR3 is CASSLVGEQETQYF. The CDR3 nucleotides read TGTGCCAGCAGCTTAGTTGGGGAACAAGAGACCCAGTACTTC.

This rearrangement joins TRBV19 to TRBJ2-3, with D possibly called TRBD1 or TRBD2 (5 bases each). Trimming cost V 0 bases and J 5 bases, with 9 bases left between them. In germline, CDR1 is LNHDA, CDR2 SQIVND (reference sequence). The CDR3 is 14 amino acids. For the CDR3, the DNA is TGTGCCAGTAGTATAGATGGGACCCGAGATACGCAGTATTTT. It translates to CASSIDGTRDTQYF.

CDR3 sequence: CASSLAGTGGKNTGELFF. The CDR3 DNA follows: TGCGCCAGCAGCTTGGCCGGGACAGGGGGCAAGAACACCGGGGAGCTGTTTTTT. The chain couples TRBV5-1 to TRBJ2-2; the match to TRBD1 covers 12 bases. V was pared by 0 bases and J by 1 base, with 4 bases of the junction left unmatched. Germline V CDR1 and CDR2: SGHRS, YFSETQ. The CDR3 has 18 amino acids.

On this clone itself: One end of the junction fails to match germline, which may point to a read error. The V call is TRBV7-7, the J call TRBJ2-3, with D tentatively TRBD2 (5 bases). Germline V gene lookup returns CDR1 SSHAT and CDR2 FNYEAQ (reference sequence). The CDR3 has 15 amino acids. This CDR3 is CASSSEGGSTDTQYF. For the CDR3, the DNA is TGTGCTAGCAGCTCTGAGGGCGGCAGCACAGATACGCAGTATTTT.

The chain couples TRBV11-3 to TRBJ1-1, with no clear D. Between the trimmed V and J ends, which lost 5 bases and 0 bases, there was a span of 13 bases. The length of the CDR3 is 15 residues. Germline CDR1 SGHNT, CDR2 YENEEA. As DNA, the CDR3 is TGTGCCAGCAGCCTCACGGGCGGGATGAACACTGAAGCTTTCTTT. This sequence encodes CASSLTGGMNTEAFF.

The chain couples TRBV7-9 to TRBJ1-5; 9 nucleotides agree with TRBD1. The CDR3 is 14 amino acids. Germline trimming cut 5 bases from V and 6 bases from J; bases unmatched to any gene: 5. The germline CDR1 and CDR2 sequences are SEHNR and FQNEAQ (reference sequence). CDR3: CASSDSTGGQPQHF. CDR3 DNA: TGTGCCAGCAGCGATTCGACAGGGGGTCAGCCCCAGCATTTT.

This rearrangement joins TRBV21-1 to TRBJ2-1; the listed D gene, TRBD2, was not tested against the DNA. TRBV21-1 is tagged as a pseudogene. The CDR3 length is 17 residues. The CDR3 is CASSKLRRESWYNEQFF. The DNA of the CDR3 is TGTGCCAGCAGCAAACTAAGGCGGGAGTCGTGGTACAATGAGCAGTTCTTC.

The chain couples TRBV7-8 to TRBJ1-5, with unresolved D. Germline assignment: CDR1 SGHVS and CDR2 FQNEAQ. CDR3 length equals 16 residues. V lost 5 bases and J lost 2, with 16 bases in between. The CDR3 DNA sequence: TGTGCCAGCAGCCATGACCGGCCGCGCGGCAATCAGCCCCAGCATTTT. Protein product: CASSHDRPRGNQPQHF.

The rearrangement joins TRBV13 to TRBJ1-1, with TRBD1 matching 7 bases. This CDR3 has 15 residues. CDR1 PRHDT and CDR2 FYEKMQ come from the germline V gene (reference sequence). V lost 2 bases and J lost 0; bases outside the gene matches: 3. The CDR3 is CASSLPTGMNTEAFF. In nucleotides, the CDR3 is TGTGCCAGCAGCTTACCGACAGGGATGAACACTGAAGCTTTCTTT. Complete variable domain (other parts from reference TRBV13 and TRBJ1-1): AAGVIQSPRHLIKEKRETATLKCYPIPRHDTVYWYQQGPGQDPQFLISFYEKMQSDKGSIPDRFSAQQFSDYHSELNMSSLELGDSALYFCASSLPTGMNTEAFFGQGTRLTVV.

V usage is TRBV11-2 and J usage is TRBJ2-7; tentative D call: TRBD2 (5 bases). The germline V and J ends were trimmed by 2 bases and 5 bases, with 16 bases remaining between them. Germline V gene data show CDR1 as SGHAT and CDR2 as FQNNGV. This CDR3 contains 15 residues. CDR3 sequence reads: CASSLRETGNNEQYF. DNA for the CDR3: TGTGCCAGCAGCTTAAGGGAGACCGGTAACAACGAGCAGTACTTC.

The chain recombines TRBV27 with TRBJ2-5, with 7 nucleotides matching TRBD1. The CDR3 extends over 14 amino acids. The germline V gene encodes CDR1 MNHEY and CDR2 SMNVEV (reference sequence). After removal of 6 bases from V and 1 base from J, the junction contained 5 bases not matched to a gene. CDR3 DNA sequence: TGTGCCAGCAGGCCGGGACAGTCCCAAGAGACCCAGTACTTC. This encodes CASRPGQSQETQYF.

This chain joins TRBV29-1 and TRBJ2-7; a possible D gene is TRBD2 (7 bases). This CDR3 has 15 amino acids. Between the trimmed V and J ends, which lost 3 bases and 1 base, there was a span of 16 bases. CDR1 and CDR2 from the germline V gene are SQVTM and ANQGSEA. This chain's CDR3 is CSVEGGAEGSYEQYF. The CDR3 nucleotides are TGCAGCGTTGAGGGGGGGGCAGAAGGTTCCTACGAGCAGTACTTC.